The present entry profiles one T cell receptor beta chain with its context. Antigen unknown. The data were taken from a study of CXCR3-negative and CXCR3-positive naive CD8 T cells. Germline-derived CDR1 and CDR2 are SGHDT and YYEEEE. The CDR3 covers 13 residues. The method, 5' RACE with UMI labels, was used to prepare the TRB cDNA libraries. Using the 5' RACE reads, TCRdb records one entry per CDR3 protein without DNA. Its clone listing holds roughly 100,000 distinct CDR3 sequences. Findings of the study overall: TRB CDR3s of CXCR3-positive naive cells were more hydrophobic than those of CXCR3-negative naive cells.

The sequence was collected from a human donor in good health. Some clones in this sample may be carry-over from other donors' samples. The chain joins TRBV5-6 to TRBJ2-7. Input material: naive CXCR3+ CD8+ T cells from blood. Subset reported: CD45RO-CCR7+CD27+CD95- naive CD8+ T cells expressing CXCR3 (TNR3+). CDR3 sequence: CASSSAVSYEQYF.